This T cell receptor beta chain is from a study of blood T cell repertoires in COVID-19. Overall study: COVID-19 samples from acute and convalescent phases originated in the United States, Italy and Spain. The cDNA or gDNA used as material had been derived from T cells, B-cell-depleted T cells, or PBMCs.

Trimming cost V 5 bases and J 0 bases, with 5 bases left between them. The CDR3 loop spans 13 amino acids. Germline V CDR1 and CDR2: MNHEY, SMNVEV (reference sequence). The protocol was immunoSEQ multiplex PCR, while the TCRdb copy is restricted to in-frame clones and leaves out a portion. Seen here are 280,000 or so clones, around nine tenths observed once, and the top ten hold around an eighth. The sequenced sample consisted of peripheral blood. This chain links TRBV27 with TRBJ1-5; no clear D gene. The sequence derives from a woman aged 55-69 years with acute or convalescent COVID-19. Here the CDR3 reads CASSTISNQPQHF. For the CDR3, the DNA is TGTGCCAGCAGTACAATTAGCAATCAGCCCCAGCATTTT.